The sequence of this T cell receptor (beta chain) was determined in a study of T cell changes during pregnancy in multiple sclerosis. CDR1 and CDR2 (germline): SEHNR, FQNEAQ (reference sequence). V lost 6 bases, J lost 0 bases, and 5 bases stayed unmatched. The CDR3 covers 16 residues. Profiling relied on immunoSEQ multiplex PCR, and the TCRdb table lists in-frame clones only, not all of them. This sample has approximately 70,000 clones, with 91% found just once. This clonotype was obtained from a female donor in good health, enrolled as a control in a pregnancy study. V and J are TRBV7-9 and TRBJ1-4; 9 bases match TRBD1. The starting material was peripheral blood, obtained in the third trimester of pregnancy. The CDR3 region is CASSKGQGTTNEKLFF. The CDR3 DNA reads TGTGCCAGCAGTAAAGGACAGGGGACAACTAATGAAAAACTGTTTTTT.